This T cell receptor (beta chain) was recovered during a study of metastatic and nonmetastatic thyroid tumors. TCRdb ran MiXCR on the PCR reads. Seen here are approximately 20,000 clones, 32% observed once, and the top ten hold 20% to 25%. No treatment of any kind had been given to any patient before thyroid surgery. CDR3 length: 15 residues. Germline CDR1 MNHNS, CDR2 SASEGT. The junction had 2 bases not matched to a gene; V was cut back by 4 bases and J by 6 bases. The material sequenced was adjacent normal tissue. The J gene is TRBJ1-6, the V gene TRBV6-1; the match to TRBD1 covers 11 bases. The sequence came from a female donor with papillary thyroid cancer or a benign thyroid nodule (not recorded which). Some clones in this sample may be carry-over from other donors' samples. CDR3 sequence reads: CASSAGTGGNSPLHF. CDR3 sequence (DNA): TGTGCCAGCAGTGCCGGGACAGGGGGTAATTCACCCCTCCACTTT.